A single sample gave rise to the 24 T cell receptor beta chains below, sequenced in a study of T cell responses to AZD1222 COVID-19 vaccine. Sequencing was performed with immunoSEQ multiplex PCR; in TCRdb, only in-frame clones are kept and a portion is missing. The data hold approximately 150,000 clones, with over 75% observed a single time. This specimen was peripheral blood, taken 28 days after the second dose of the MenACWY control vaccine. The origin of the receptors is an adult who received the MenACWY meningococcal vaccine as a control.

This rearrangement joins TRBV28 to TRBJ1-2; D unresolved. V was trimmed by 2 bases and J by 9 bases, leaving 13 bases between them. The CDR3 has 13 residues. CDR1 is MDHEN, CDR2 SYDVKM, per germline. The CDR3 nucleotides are TGTGCCAGCAGTTTAGGATCTATTGTTAGCTACACCTTC. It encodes CASSLGSIVSYTF.

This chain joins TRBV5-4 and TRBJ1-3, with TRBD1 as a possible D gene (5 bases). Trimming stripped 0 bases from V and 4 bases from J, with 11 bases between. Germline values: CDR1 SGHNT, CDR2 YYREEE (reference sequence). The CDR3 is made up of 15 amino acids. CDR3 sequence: CASSLDAGPGNTIYF. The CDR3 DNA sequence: TGTGCCAGCAGCTTGGATGCAGGGCCCGGAAACACCATATATTTT.

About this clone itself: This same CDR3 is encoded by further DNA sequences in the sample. The CDR3 sequence: CASSGQGNTEAFF. CDR3 in DNA: TGTGCCAGCAGTGGACAGGGGAACACTGAAGCTTTCTTT. The rearrangement joins TRBV6-2 or TRBV6-3 to TRBJ1-1; 8 bases are shared with TRBD1. This CDR3 contains 13 residues. V trimming: 5 bases; J trimming: 1 base; junction bases outside the gene matches: 0. Germline lookup yields CDR1 MNHEY and CDR2 SVGEGT.

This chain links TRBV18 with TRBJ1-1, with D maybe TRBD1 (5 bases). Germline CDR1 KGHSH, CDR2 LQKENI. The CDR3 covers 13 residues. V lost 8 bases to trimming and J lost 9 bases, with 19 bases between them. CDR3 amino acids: CASAIGTGEKAFF. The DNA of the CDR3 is TGTGCCAGCGCAATAGGGACCGGCGAAAAAGCTTTCTTT.

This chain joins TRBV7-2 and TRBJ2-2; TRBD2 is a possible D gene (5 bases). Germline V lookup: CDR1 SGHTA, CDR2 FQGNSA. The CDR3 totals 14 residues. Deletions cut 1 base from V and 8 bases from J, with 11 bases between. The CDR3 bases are TGTGCCAGCAGCTTAGAATCGGGGTTTGGGGAGCTGTTTTTT. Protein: CASSLESGFGELFF.

Here the CDR3 DNA reads TGTGCCAGCAGCCCTGGCGGGAATGAGCAGTACTTC. Translation: CASSPGGNEQYF. This chain links TRBV14 with TRBJ2-7; maybe TRBD2 (6 bases). CDR3 length: 12 residues. Between the trimmed V and J ends, which lost 4 bases and 7 bases, there was a span of 11 bases. Germline V CDR1 and CDR2: SGHDN, FVKESK.

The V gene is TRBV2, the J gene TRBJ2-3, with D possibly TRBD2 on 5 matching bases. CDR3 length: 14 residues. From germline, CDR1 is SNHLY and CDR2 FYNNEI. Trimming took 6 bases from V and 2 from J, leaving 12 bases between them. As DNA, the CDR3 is TGTGCCAGCAGCGATACCGGGGACACAGATACGCAGTATTTT. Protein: CASSDTGDTDTQYF. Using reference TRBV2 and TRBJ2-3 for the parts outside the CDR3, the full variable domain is EPEVTQTPSHQVTQMGQEVILRCVPISNHLYFYWYRQILGQKVEFLVSFYNNEISEKSEIFDDQFSVERPDGSNFTLKIRSTKLEDSAMYFCASSDTGDTDTQYFGPGTRLTVL.

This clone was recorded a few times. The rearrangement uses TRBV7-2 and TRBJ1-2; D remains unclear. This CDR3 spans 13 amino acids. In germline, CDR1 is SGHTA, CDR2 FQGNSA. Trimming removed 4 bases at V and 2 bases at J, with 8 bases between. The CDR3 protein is CASSSSSNYGYTF. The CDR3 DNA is TGTGCCAGCAGCTCTTCTTCCAACTATGGCTACACCTTC.

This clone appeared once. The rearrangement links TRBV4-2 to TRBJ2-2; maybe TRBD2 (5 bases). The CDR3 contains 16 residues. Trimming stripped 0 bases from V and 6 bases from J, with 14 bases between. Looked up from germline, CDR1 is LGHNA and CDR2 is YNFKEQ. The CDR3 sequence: CASSQEGGSGPGELFF. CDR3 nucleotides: TGTGCCAGCAGCCAAGAAGGAGGATCCGGTCCCGGGGAGCTGTTTTTT.

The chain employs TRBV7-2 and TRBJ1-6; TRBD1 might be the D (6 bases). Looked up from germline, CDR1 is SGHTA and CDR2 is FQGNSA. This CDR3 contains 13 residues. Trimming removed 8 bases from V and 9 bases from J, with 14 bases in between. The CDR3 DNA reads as TGTGCCAGCTCCGGGACACTACTTTCACCCCTCCACTTT. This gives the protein CASSGTLLSPLHF. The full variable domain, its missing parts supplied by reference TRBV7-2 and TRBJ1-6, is GAGVSQSPSNKVTEKGKDVELRCDPISGHTALYWYRQSLGQGLEFLIYFQGNSAPDKSGLPSDRFSAERTGGSVSTLTIQRTQQEDSAVYLCASSGTLLSPLHFGNGTRLTVT.

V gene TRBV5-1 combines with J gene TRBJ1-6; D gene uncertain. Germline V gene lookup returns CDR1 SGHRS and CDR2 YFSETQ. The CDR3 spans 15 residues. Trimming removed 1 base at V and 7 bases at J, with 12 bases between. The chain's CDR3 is CASSLIAGSNSPLHF. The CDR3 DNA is TGCGCCAGCAGCTTGATTGCAGGTTCCAATTCACCCCTCCACTTT.

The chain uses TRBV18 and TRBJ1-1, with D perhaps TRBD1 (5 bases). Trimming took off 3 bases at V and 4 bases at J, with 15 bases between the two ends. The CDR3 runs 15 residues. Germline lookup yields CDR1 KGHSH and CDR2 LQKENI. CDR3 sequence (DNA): TGTGCCAGCTCACCCAATGCGGGGGATGGCACTGAAGCTTTCTTT. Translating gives CASSPNAGDGTEAFF. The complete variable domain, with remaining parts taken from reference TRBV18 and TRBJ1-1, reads NAGVMQNPRHLVRRRGQEARLRCSPMKGHSHVYWYRQLPEEGLKFMVYLQKENIIDESGMPKERFSAEFPKEGPSILRIQQVVRGDSAAYFCASSPNAGDGTEAFFGQGTRLTVV.

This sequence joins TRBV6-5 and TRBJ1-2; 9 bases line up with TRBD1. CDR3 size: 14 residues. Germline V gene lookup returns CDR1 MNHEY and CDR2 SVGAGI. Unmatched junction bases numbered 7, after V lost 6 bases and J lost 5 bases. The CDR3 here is CASSRDRDFYGYTF. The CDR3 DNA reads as TGTGCCAGCAGCCGGGACAGGGATTTTTATGGCTACACCTTC.

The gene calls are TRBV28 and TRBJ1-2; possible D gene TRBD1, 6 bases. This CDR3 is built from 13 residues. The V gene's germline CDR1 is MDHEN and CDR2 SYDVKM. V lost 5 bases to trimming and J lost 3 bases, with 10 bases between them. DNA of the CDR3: TGTGCCAGCAGTAGGGGGAACTACTATGGCTACACCTTC. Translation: CASSRGNYYGYTF.

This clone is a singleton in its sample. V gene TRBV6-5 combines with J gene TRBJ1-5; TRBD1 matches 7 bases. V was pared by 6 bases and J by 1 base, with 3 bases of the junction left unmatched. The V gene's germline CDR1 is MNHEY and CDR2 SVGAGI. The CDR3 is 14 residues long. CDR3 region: CASSDRASNQPQHF. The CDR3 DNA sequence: TGTGCCAGCAGCGACAGGGCAAGCAATCAGCCCCAGCATTTT.

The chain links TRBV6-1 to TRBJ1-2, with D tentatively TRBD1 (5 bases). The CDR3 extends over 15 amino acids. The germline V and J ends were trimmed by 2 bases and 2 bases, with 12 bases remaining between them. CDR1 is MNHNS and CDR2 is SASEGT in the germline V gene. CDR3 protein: CASSETRAGNYGYTF. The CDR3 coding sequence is TGTGCCAGCAGTGAAACCCGAGCAGGGAACTATGGCTACACCTTC.

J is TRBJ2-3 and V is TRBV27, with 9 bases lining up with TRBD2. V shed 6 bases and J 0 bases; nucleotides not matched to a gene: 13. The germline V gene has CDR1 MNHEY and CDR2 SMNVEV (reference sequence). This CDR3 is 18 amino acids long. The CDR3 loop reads CASSPGSGGSSSTDTQYF. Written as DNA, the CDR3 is TGTGCCAGCAGCCCTGGGAGCGGGGGGTCGTCTAGCACAGATACGCAGTATTTT.

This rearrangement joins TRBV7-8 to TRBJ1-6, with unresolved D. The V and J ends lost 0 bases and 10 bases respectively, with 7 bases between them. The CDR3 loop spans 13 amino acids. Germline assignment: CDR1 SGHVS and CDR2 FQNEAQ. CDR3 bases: TGTGCCAGCAGCTTAGCAGTAGACTCACCCCTCCACTTT. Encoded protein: CASSLAVDSPLHF.

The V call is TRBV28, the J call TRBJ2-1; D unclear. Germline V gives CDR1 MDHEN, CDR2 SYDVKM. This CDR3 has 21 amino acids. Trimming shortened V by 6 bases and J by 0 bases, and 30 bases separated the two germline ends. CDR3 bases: TGTGCCAGCAGCTCCCTACAACGACTCGTCAATCTAAGAAGCTCCTACAATGAGCAGTTCTTC. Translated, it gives CASSSLQRLVNLRSSYNEQFF.

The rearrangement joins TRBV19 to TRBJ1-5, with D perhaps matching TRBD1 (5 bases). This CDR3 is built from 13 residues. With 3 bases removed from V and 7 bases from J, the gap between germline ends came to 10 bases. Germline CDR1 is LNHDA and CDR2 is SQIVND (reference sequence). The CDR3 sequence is CASSIGGYQPQHF. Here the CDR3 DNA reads TGTGCCAGTAGTATCGGGGGGTACCAGCCCCAGCATTTT. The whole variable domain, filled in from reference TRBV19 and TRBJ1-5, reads DGGITQSPKYLFRKEGQNVTLSCEQNLNHDAMYWYRQDPGQGLRLIYYSQIVNDFQKGDIAEGYSVSREKKESFPLTVTSAQKNPTAFYLCASSIGGYQPQHFGDGTRLSIL.

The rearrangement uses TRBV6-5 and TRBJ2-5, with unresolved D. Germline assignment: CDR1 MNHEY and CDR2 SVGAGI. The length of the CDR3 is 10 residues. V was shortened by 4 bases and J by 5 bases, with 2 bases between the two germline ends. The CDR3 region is CASSFETQYF. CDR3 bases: TGTGCCAGCAGTTTTGAGACCCAGTACTTC.

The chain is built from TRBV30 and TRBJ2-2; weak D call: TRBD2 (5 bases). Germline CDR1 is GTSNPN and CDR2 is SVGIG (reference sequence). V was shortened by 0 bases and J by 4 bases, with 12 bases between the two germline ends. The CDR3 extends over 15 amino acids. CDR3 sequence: CAWSVWQRITGELFF. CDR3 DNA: TGTGCCTGGAGTGTGTGGCAGCGGATCACCGGGGAGCTGTTTTTT.

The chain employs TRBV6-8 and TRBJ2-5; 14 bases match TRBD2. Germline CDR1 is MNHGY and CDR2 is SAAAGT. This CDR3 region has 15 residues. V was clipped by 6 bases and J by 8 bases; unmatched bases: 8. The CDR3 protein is CASSRTSGGLGTQYF. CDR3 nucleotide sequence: TGTGCCAGCAGCCGGACTAGCGGGGGGTTAGGAACCCAGTACTTC.

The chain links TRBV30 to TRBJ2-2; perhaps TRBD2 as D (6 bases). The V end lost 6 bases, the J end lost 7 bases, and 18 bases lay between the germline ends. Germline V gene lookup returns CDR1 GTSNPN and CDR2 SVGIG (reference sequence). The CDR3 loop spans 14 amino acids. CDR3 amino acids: CACGWGREVGELFF. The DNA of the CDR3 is TGTGCCTGTGGATGGGGCAGGGAGGTCGGGGAGCTGTTTTTT. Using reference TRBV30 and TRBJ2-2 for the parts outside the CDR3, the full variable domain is SQTIHQWPATLVQPVGSPLSLECTVEGTSNPNLYWYRQAAGRGLQLLFYSVGIGQISSEVPQNLSASRPQDRQFILSSKKLLLSDSGFYLCACGWGREVGELFFGEGSRLTVL.